Below, 25 T cell receptor beta chains from the same sample are listed, as sequenced in a study of T cell responses to AZD1222 COVID-19 vaccine. Repertoires were generated with immunoSEQ multiplex PCR, while TCRdb's copy carries only in-frame clones and drops some. The sample shows approximately 94,000 clones, roughly 91% of them seen only once. The sequenced sample was peripheral blood, obtained on day 0 of AZD1222 vaccination. The origin of the receptors is an adult in good health.

A single count supports this clone. The V gene is TRBV4-1, the J gene TRBJ2-3; the D gene is possibly TRBD2 (5 bases). The CDR3 spans 13 residues. CDR1 and CDR2 (germline): MGHRA, YSYEKL. V lost 0 bases, J lost 7 bases, and 8 bases lay in between. CDR3 sequence reads: CASSQDLAYTQYF. The CDR3 DNA sequence: TGCGCCAGCAGCCAAGACCTAGCCTATACGCAGTATTTT.

The rearrangement uses TRBV18 and TRBJ2-5, with 7 bases matching TRBD2. The junction had 12 bases not matched to a gene; V was cut back by 6 bases and J by 8 bases. Looked up from germline, CDR1 is KGHSH and CDR2 is LQKENI. The CDR3 runs 14 residues. The CDR3 bases are TGTGCCAGCTCGCCAGCGGGAACCCAAGCCACCCAGTACTTC. This encodes CASSPAGTQATQYF.

This rearrangement joins TRBV6-6 to TRBJ2-1, with 8 positions matching TRBD1. Germline V CDR1 and CDR2: MNHNY, SVGAGI (reference sequence). This CDR3 is built from 13 residues. J lost 9 bases, V lost 10 bases, and 11 bases had no gene match. The CDR3 region has the DNA TGTGCCACCCACGAAACAGGGGGTACTGAGCAGTTCTTC. It codes for CATHETGGTEQFF.

The chain employs TRBV7-2 and TRBJ2-7; D ambiguous. The CDR3 extends over 13 amino acids. V lost 6 bases to trimming and J lost 6 bases, with 15 bases between them. Germline CDR1 SGHTA, CDR2 FQGNSA. CDR3 region: CASSMGIYIEQYF. CDR3 DNA: TGTGCCAGCAGTATGGGGATATATATCGAGCAGTACTTC.

The chain carries TRBV29-1 and TRBJ1-1, with 7 bases lining up with TRBD1. This CDR3 has 11 amino acids. CDR1 is SQVTM and CDR2 is ANQGSEA in the germline V gene. V lost 7 bases to trimming and J lost 6 bases; unmatched junction nucleotides: 5. The CDR3 is CSEGTDAEAFF. DNA for the CDR3: TGCAGCGAAGGGACAGATGCTGAAGCTTTCTTT.

The CDR3 bases are TGTGCCAGCAGCGAAACTCTTGGGACGACCTACGAGCAGTACTTC. The encoded protein is CASSETLGTTYEQYF. This chain connects TRBV7-9 to TRBJ2-7, with D perhaps given as TRBD1 or TRBD2 (5 bases each). This CDR3 has 15 residues. Germline V CDR1 and CDR2: SEHNR, FQNEAQ (reference sequence). V was pared by 5 bases and J by 2 bases, with 16 bases between.

The chain combines TRBV19 with TRBJ1-5; D perhaps matches TRBD1 (6 bases). From germline, CDR1 is LNHDA and CDR2 SQIVND (reference sequence). The CDR3 contains 16 residues. Deletions cut 3 bases from V and 7 bases from J, with 19 bases between. This chain's CDR3 is CASSILVGQGSQPQHF. In nucleotides, the CDR3 is TGTGCCAGTAGTATCTTGGTTGGGCAGGGGAGCCAGCCCCAGCATTTT. Full variable domain (missing parts from reference TRBV19 and TRBJ1-5): DGGITQSPKYLFRKEGQNVTLSCEQNLNHDAMYWYRQDPGQGLRLIYYSQIVNDFQKGDIAEGYSVSREKKESFPLTVTSAQKNPTAFYLCASSILVGQGSQPQHFGDGTRLSIL.

The CDR3 reads CASSFSFTNTEAFF. The CDR3, as DNA: TGTGCCAGCAGTTTCAGTTTTACGAACACTGAAGCTTTCTTT. The chain uses TRBV28 and TRBJ1-1; D gene uncertain. Germline CDR1 and CDR2: MDHEN and SYDVKM. Trimming took off 3 bases at V and 1 base at J, with 9 bases between the two ends. The CDR3 sequence is 14 residues long.

In regard to this clone: This may stem from a read error, because a much larger clone lies one nucleotide away. The J gene is TRBJ2-1, the V gene TRBV3-1 (or the pseudogene TRBV3-2); 11 bases are a match to TRBD2. V was clipped by 2 bases and J by 4 bases; unmatched bases: 1. The CDR3 consists of 15 residues. Germline values: CDR1 LGHDT, CDR2 YNNKEL (reference sequence). DNA of the CDR3: TGTGCCAGCAGCCAAACTAGCGGGAGTTACAATGAGCAGTTCTTC. This encodes CASSQTSGSYNEQFF.

This sequence joins TRBV5-1 and TRBJ1-2, with D possibly being TRBD1 (5 bases). CDR3 length: 15 residues. With 0 bases removed from V and 2 bases from J, the gap between germline ends came to 11 bases. Germline lookup yields CDR1 SGHRS and CDR2 YFSETQ. The CDR3 nucleotides read TGCGCCAGCAGCTTGGCGGGGGGAAACAACTATGGCTACACCTTC. This sequence encodes CASSLAGGNNYGYTF. The whole variable domain, filled in from reference TRBV5-1 and TRBJ1-2, reads KAGVTQTPRYLIKTRGQQVTLSCSPISGHRSVSWYQQTPGQGLQFLFEYFSETQRNKGNFPGRFSGRQFSNSRSEMNVSTLELGDSALYLCASSLAGGNNYGYTFGSGTRLTVV.

DNA for the CDR3: TGTGCCAGCAGCCCCGCCAGGGGATCCTATGGCTACACCTTC. Translation gives CASSPARGSYGYTF. This chain links TRBV6-5 with TRBJ1-2; tentative D call: TRBD1 (6 bases). Germline CDR1 is MNHEY and CDR2 is SVGAGI. The CDR3 loop spans 14 amino acids. V was shortened by 6 bases and J by 4 bases, with 15 bases between the two germline ends.

This chain links TRBV21-1 with TRBJ2-1; the table gives TRBD1 as D, unverified against the DNA. TRBV21-1 is designated a pseudogene. The CDR3 covers 18 residues. CDR3 sequence: CASSPRTTGARTFNEQFF. The DNA for the CDR3 is TGTGCCAGCAGCCCCAGGACGACAGGGGCAAGGACGTTTAATGAGCAGTTCTTC.

CDR3 amino acids: CASTAGTSGNNEQFF. The CDR3 nucleotides read TGTGCCAGCACCGCCGGGACTAGCGGGAACAATGAGCAGTTCTTC. This chain joins TRBV27 and TRBJ2-1; TRBD2 matches at 13 bases. The germline gives CDR1 MNHEY, CDR2 SMNVEV (reference sequence). This CDR3 has 15 residues. V lost 7 bases to trimming and J lost 5 bases; unmatched junction nucleotides: 5.

This sequence joins TRBV25-1 and TRBJ2-7; 10 nucleotides line up with TRBD2. Trimming took 5 bases from V and 0 from J; bases not matched to a gene: 7. This CDR3 is built from 16 residues. The germline gives CDR1 MGHDK, CDR2 SYGVNS. The CDR3 is CASSPTGTSASYEQYF. In DNA form, the CDR3 reads TGTGCCAGCAGTCCAACCGGGACTAGCGCCTCCTACGAGCAGTACTTC.

This chain links TRBV7-8 with TRBJ2-1; 7 bases map to TRBD1. This CDR3 is 13 amino acids long. With 6 bases clipped from V and 4 bases from J, the junction kept 3 bases outside the gene matches. Germline V lookup: CDR1 SGHVS, CDR2 FQNEAQ. The CDR3 DNA reads as TGTGCCAGCAGTCGACAGGGTTACAATGAGCAGTTCTTC. It yields the protein CASSRQGYNEQFF.

The chain combines TRBV28 with TRBJ2-7, with 12 bases fitting TRBD2. J lost 4 bases, V lost 6 bases, and 13 bases had no gene match. Germline CDR1 and CDR2: MDHEN and SYDVKM. The CDR3 consists of 17 residues. CDR3 DNA: TGTGCCAGCAGCCTCTTCGGTCGGACTAGCGGGAATTACGAGCAGTACTTC. Its protein is CASSLFGRTSGNYEQYF.

The rearrangement links TRBV3-1 (or the pseudogene TRBV3-2) to TRBJ2-5; D is unclear. The CDR3 is 15 residues long. The V end was cut by 6 bases, the J end by 5 bases, with 19 bases between. Germline V gene sequence: CDR1 LGHDT, CDR2 YNNKEL (reference sequence). In DNA, the CDR3 is TGTGCCAGCAGTAACACAGTGCGAGTGGGGGAGACCCAGTACTTC. Translating it yields CASSNTVRVGETQYF.

This clone was counted a single time. The chain couples TRBV7-8 to TRBJ2-7; maybe TRBD2 (6 bases). CDR1 is SGHVS, CDR2 FQNEAQ, per germline. The CDR3 has 16 amino acids. Trimming removed 5 bases from V and 4 bases from J, with 21 bases in between. The CDR3 bases are TGTGCCAGCAGCGGCATACGGGACTCCCTTATGTACGAGCAGTACTTC. This sequence encodes CASSGIRDSLMYEQYF.

The genes are TRBV28 and TRBJ2-7, with D maybe TRBD1 (7 bases). V dropped 2 bases and J dropped 4 bases, with 12 bases sitting between them. This CDR3 is 14 amino acids long. Germline V gene data show CDR1 as MDHEN and CDR2 as SYDVKM. CDR3 region: CASSLGQGGYEQYF. The CDR3 nucleotides read TGTGCCAGCAGTTTAGGGCAGGGGGGATACGAGCAGTACTTC.

This clone was recorded once. V is TRBV7-9 and J is TRBJ1-1; possible D gene TRBD1, 5 bases. With 3 bases removed from V and 0 bases from J, the gap between germline ends came to 5 bases. The CDR3 extends over 13 amino acids. In germline, CDR1 is SEHNR, CDR2 FQNEAQ (reference sequence). In nucleotides, the CDR3 is TGTGCCAGCAGCTTGACAGTGAACACTGAAGCTTTCTTT. This translates into CASSLTVNTEAFF. The complete variable domain, with remaining parts taken from reference TRBV7-9 and TRBJ1-1, reads DTGVSQNPRHKITKRGQNVTFRCDPISEHNRLYWYRQTLGQGPEFLTYFQNEAQLEKSRLLSDRFSAERPKGSFSTLEIQRTEQGDSAMYLCASSLTVNTEAFFGQGTRLTVV.

The chain combines TRBV27 with TRBJ2-1; D possibly matches TRBD1 or TRBD2 (5 bases each). The CDR3 is 15 amino acids. Trimming took off 8 bases at V and 4 bases at J, with 18 bases between the two ends. The germline CDR1 and CDR2 sequences are MNHEY and SMNVEV (reference sequence). In nucleotides, the CDR3 is TGTGCCAGCCGCGGTGGGACGGGTCTGTACAATGAGCAGTTCTTC. Translated: CASRGGTGLYNEQFF.

The V gene is TRBV25-1, the J gene TRBJ2-5; D is undetermined. Between the trimmed V and J ends, which lost 0 bases and 5 bases, there was a span of 4 bases. Germline assignment: CDR1 MGHDK and CDR2 SYGVNS. This CDR3 has 12 residues. CDR3 loop: CASSEYWETQYF. The CDR3 nucleotides are TGTGCCAGCAGTGAATATTGGGAGACCCAGTACTTC.

The CDR3 nucleotides are TGTGCCAGGCAGAATCAGCCCCAGCATTTT. Protein sequence: CARQNQPQHF. The chain employs TRBV25-1 and TRBJ1-5; no clear D. The V gene lost 9 bases and the J gene lost 4 bases, with 4 bases spanning the gap. Germline CDR1 reads MGHDK; CDR2 reads SYGVNS. The CDR3 runs 10 residues.

The chain links TRBV18 to TRBJ2-7, with TRBD2 matching 8 bases. Germline loops: CDR1 KGHSH, CDR2 LQKENI. The CDR3 runs to 14 residues. V lost 4 bases and J lost 0; bases outside the gene matches: 2. The chain's CDR3 is CASSLGLVSYEQYF. The CDR3 nucleotides read TGTGCCAGCTCACTGGGACTAGTCTCCTACGAGCAGTACTTC.

This clone was seen a few times. The V gene is TRBV4-2, the J gene TRBJ2-7; D gene unclear. From germline, CDR1 is LGHNA and CDR2 YNFKEQ. This CDR3 is built from 16 residues. Trimming cost V 3 bases and J 1 base, with 16 bases left between them. The CDR3 DNA reads as TGTGCCAGCAGCCACAACCTCTTGGGCTCTTCCTACGAGCAGTACTTC. It encodes CASSHNLLGSSYEQYF.